Below, 23 T cell receptor beta chains from the same sample are listed, as sequenced in a study of T cells in tumors after PD-1 blockade. TCRdb keeps only in-frame clones here, not all; method: immunoSEQ multiplex PCR. Of around 46,000 clones listed, 75% to 85% are singletons. Sequences were derived from PBMCs, sampled before anti-PD-1 treatment. These receptors came from a human donor with basal cell carcinoma.

The V gene is TRBV9, the J gene TRBJ2-1, with 8 bases fitting TRBD2. Trimming removed 3 bases from V and 2 bases from J; junction bases left unmatched: 10. The CDR3 consists of 17 residues. Germline CDR1 SGDLS, CDR2 YYNGEE. The CDR3, as DNA: TGTGCCAGCAGCGCAAAGCGCGGGGGGTCCACCTACAATGAGCAGTTCTTC. This codes for CASSAKRGGSTYNEQFF.

This chain uses TRBV29-1 with TRBJ1-1; no clear D. There are 11 residues in the CDR3. Germline V CDR1 and CDR2: SQVTM, ANQGSEA. Between the trimmed V and J ends, which lost 6 bases and 1 base, there was a span of 6 bases. The CDR3 DNA follows: TGCAGCGTAGCAGCGAACACTGAAGCTTTCTTT. It specifies CSVAANTEAFF.

The chain has TRBV25-1 and TRBJ2-7, with unresolved D. In germline, CDR1 is MGHDK, CDR2 SYGVNS. CDR3 length: 14 amino acids. V lost 3 bases to trimming and J lost 4 bases, with 13 bases between them. The CDR3 DNA sequence: TGTGCCAGCAGTGATCGAAACACCGGTTACGAGCAGTACTTC. Translated, it gives CASSDRNTGYEQYF.

The chain has TRBV5-5 and TRBJ1-5; D is uncertain. Germline V gene data show CDR1 as SGHKS and CDR2 as YYEKEE (reference sequence). V was shortened by 2 bases and J by 0 bases, with 18 bases between the two germline ends. The length of the CDR3 is 18 residues. In nucleotides, the CDR3 is TGTGCCAGCAGCTTACGGCCCTTATTAGAGAATAGCAATCAGCCCCAGCATTTT. This sequence encodes CASSLRPLLENSNQPQHF. The full variable domain, with the rest looked up from reference TRBV5-5 and TRBJ1-5, is DAGVTQSPTHLIKTRGQQVTLRCSPISGHKSVSWYQQVLGQGPQFIFQYYEKEERGRGNFPDRFSARQFPNYSSELNVNALLLGDSALYLCASSLRPLLENSNQPQHFGDGTRLSIL.

The V call is TRBV2, the J call TRBJ2-7, with D tentatively TRBD1 (6 bases). The CDR3 extends over 12 amino acids. CDR1 and CDR2 from the germline V gene are SNHLY and FYNNEI. V lost 6 bases and J lost 2, with 8 bases in between. CDR3 amino acids: CASRQGPYEQYF. For the CDR3, the DNA is TGTGCCAGCAGACAGGGACCCTACGAGCAGTACTTC.

The chain carries TRBV3-1 (or the pseudogene TRBV3-2) and TRBJ2-1; TRBD1 matches at 9 bases. J lost 3 bases, V lost 4 bases, and 4 bases had no gene match. The germline V gene encodes CDR1 LGHDT and CDR2 YNNKEL (reference sequence). This CDR3 comprises 15 residues. In DNA, the CDR3 is TGTGCCAGCAGCCTGGACAGGGGATTCTACAATGAGCAGTTCTTC. Its translation: CASSLDRGFYNEQFF.

The chain recombines TRBV12-3 or TRBV12-4 with TRBJ2-3; D gene uncertain. The CDR3 length is 13 residues. V was clipped by 3 bases and J by 8 bases, with 12 bases between them. Written as DNA, the CDR3 is TGTGCCAGCAGTTTGTCTGCACAAGGTACGCAGTATTTT. It encodes CASSLSAQGTQYF.

Note on this clone: Other DNA sequences in this specimen translate into the identical CDR3. The chain links TRBV6-1 to TRBJ2-2; tentatively, D is TRBD2 (6 bases). CDR3 size: 18 residues. Germline lookup yields CDR1 MNHNS and CDR2 SASEGT. The germline V and J ends were trimmed by 0 bases and 0 bases, with 14 bases remaining between them. CDR3 bases: TGTGCCAGCAGTGAAGCGCTCTTGGGCGGGGCGAACACCGGGGAGCTGTTTTTT. Amino acid sequence: CASSEALLGGANTGELFF.

The chain carries TRBV30 and TRBJ2-7; D ambiguous. The ends were cut back, 5 bases at V and 12 bases at J, with 14 bases in the middle. This CDR3 comprises 10 residues. Germline-derived CDR1 and CDR2 are GTSNPN and SVGIG (reference sequence). The CDR3 loop is CAWQSGLWYF. CDR3 bases: TGTGCCTGGCAGTCCGGCCTTTGGTACTTC.

The chain combines TRBV5-1 with TRBJ2-7; D is uncertain. V gave up 4 bases and J gave up 2 bases, with 16 bases separating them. The germline CDR1 and CDR2 sequences are SGHRS and YFSETQ. The CDR3 is 15 amino acids. In DNA, the CDR3 is TGCGCCAGCAGCCTGGAGTGGGGTTTGACCTACGAGCAGTACTTC. Protein sequence: CASSLEWGLTYEQYF.

This clone has a single count. This chain connects TRBV18 to TRBJ1-3; D is uncertain. V was trimmed by 1 base and J by 6 bases, leaving 4 bases between them. The CDR3 has 12 amino acids. Germline lookup yields CDR1 KGHSH and CDR2 LQKENI. CDR3 in amino acids: CASSPQQNTIYF. In DNA, the CDR3 is TGTGCCAGCTCACCACAACAAAACACCATATATTTT.

This clone showed up just once. V usage is TRBV25-1 and J usage is TRBJ2-2; 14 bases are shared with TRBD2. Germline-derived CDR1 and CDR2 are MGHDK and SYGVNS. With V trimmed by 5 bases and J by 9 bases, 8 bases remained unmatched. This CDR3 spans 16 amino acids. CDR3 residues: CASSSSGTSGRRELFF. DNA for the CDR3: TGTGCCAGCAGTTCCTCCGGGACTAGCGGGAGAAGGGAGCTGTTTTTT.

J is TRBJ1-1 and V is TRBV18, with TRBD1 as a possible D gene (6 bases). The ends were cut back, 2 bases at V and 5 bases at J, with 12 bases in the middle. Germline values: CDR1 KGHSH, CDR2 LQKENI. The CDR3 sequence is 14 residues long. The CDR3 DNA reads TGTGCCAGCTCACCAGATGGAGGGGGGACTGAAGCTTTCTTT. Translated, it gives CASSPDGGGTEAFF.

V is TRBV6-5 and J is TRBJ2-5; D gene uncertain. CDR1 and CDR2 (germline): MNHEY, SVGAGI. This CDR3 comprises 12 residues. The V and J ends lost 6 bases and 5 bases respectively, with 10 bases between them. The CDR3 sequence is CASRTLRETQYF. In DNA form, the CDR3 reads TGTGCCAGCAGGACGTTACGGGAGACCCAGTACTTC.

The chain is built from TRBV6-1 and TRBJ1-4, with TRBD1 as a possible D gene (6 bases). V lost 1 base, J lost 7 bases, and 13 bases lay in between. There are 15 residues in the CDR3. Germline V lookup: CDR1 MNHNS, CDR2 SASEGT. In DNA, the CDR3 is TGTGCCAGCAGTGAAGACTCAGGGGACCTTGAAAAACTGTTTTTT. Its protein is CASSEDSGDLEKLFF.

This clone came up once. The chain recombines TRBV28 with TRBJ1-1; the D gene is possibly TRBD1 (6 bases). V was cut by 7 bases and J by 7 bases, with 13 bases left in between. The CDR3 is 12 amino acids. Germline V gene lookup returns CDR1 MDHEN and CDR2 SYDVKM. This chain's CDR3 is CASTQRQVEAFF. The CDR3 DNA reads TGTGCCAGCACCCAACGACAGGTTGAAGCTTTCTTT.

In this sample, this clone turned up many times. At one of its ends the junction is not consistent with the germline gene, which may arise from a read error. CDR3 in DNA: TGTGCCAGCAGTAACTCCGGACAGGGGGCCAATTCACCCCTCCACTTT. Its protein is CASSNSGQGANSPLHF. The chain joins TRBV6-6 to TRBJ1-6; 11 bases fit TRBD1. The CDR3 is 16 residues long. Germline V gene sequence: CDR1 MNHNY, CDR2 SVGAGI (reference sequence).

This chain joins TRBV5-1 and TRBJ2-1; 15 nucleotides align to TRBD2. CDR1 SGHRS and CDR2 YFSETQ come from the germline V gene. The ends lost 1 base at V and 4 bases at J; junction bases unmatched: 9. This CDR3 is built from 19 residues. In nucleotides, the CDR3 is TGCGCCAGCAGCTTGTTCGGGACTAGCGGGAGGTCTGAGTACAATGAGCAGTTCTTC. It yields the protein CASSLFGTSGRSEYNEQFF.

The rearrangement joins TRBV9 to TRBJ2-2, with 7 bases fitting TRBD1. V lost 2 bases and J lost 7; bases outside the gene matches: 11. This CDR3 has 16 residues. In germline, CDR1 is SGDLS, CDR2 YYNGEE. CDR3 sequence (DNA): TGTGCCAGCAGCGTTTGGTACAGGGGACAAGGCGGGGAGCTGTTTTTT. Protein: CASSVWYRGQGGELFF.

This clone was recorded only once. The chain combines TRBV21-1 with TRBJ2-5; no check of the table's D call, TRBD1, against the DNA was made. TRBV21-1 is a recognized pseudogene. This CDR3 is 15 amino acids long. The CDR3 DNA reads TGTGCCAGCAGTCGTGACACAGGGTTTCAGGAGACCCAGTACTTC. The encoded protein is CASSRDTGFQETQYF.

The chain couples TRBV19 to TRBJ2-3; 10 nucleotides match TRBD1. The germline V gene has CDR1 LNHDA and CDR2 SQIVND (reference sequence). The V segment lost 6 bases and the J segment 4 bases; nucleotides outside the gene matches: 7. This CDR3 is built from 15 residues. The CDR3 DNA reads as TGTGCCAGTAGCCGGGACAGGGGATTCGCAGATACGCAGTATTTT. As protein: CASSRDRGFADTQYF.

V gene TRBV6-5 combines with J gene TRBJ1-2, with 10 bases fitting TRBD1. J gave up 7 bases and V 0 bases, and 2 bases lay outside the gene matches. The length of the CDR3 is 14 residues. The germline V gene encodes CDR1 MNHEY and CDR2 SVGAGI. The CDR3: CASSYSTGGGGYTF. The CDR3 DNA follows: TGTGCCAGCAGTTACTCGACAGGGGGCGGTGGCTACACCTTC.

This chain uses TRBV9 with TRBJ1-4; D unclear. V was shortened by 3 bases and J by 0 bases, with 9 bases between the two germline ends. In germline, CDR1 is SGDLS, CDR2 YYNGEE. This CDR3 comprises 15 residues. CDR3 residues: CASSAGRTTNEKLFF. The CDR3 DNA follows: TGTGCCAGCAGCGCCGGACGGACAACTAATGAAAAACTGTTTTTT. Drawing the rest from reference TRBV9 and TRBJ1-4, the complete variable domain is DSGVTQTPKHLITATGQRVTLRCSPRSGDLSVYWYQQSLDQGLQFLIQYYNGEERAKGNILERFSAQQFPDLHSELNLSSLELGDSALYFCASSAGRTTNEKLFFGSGTQLSVL.